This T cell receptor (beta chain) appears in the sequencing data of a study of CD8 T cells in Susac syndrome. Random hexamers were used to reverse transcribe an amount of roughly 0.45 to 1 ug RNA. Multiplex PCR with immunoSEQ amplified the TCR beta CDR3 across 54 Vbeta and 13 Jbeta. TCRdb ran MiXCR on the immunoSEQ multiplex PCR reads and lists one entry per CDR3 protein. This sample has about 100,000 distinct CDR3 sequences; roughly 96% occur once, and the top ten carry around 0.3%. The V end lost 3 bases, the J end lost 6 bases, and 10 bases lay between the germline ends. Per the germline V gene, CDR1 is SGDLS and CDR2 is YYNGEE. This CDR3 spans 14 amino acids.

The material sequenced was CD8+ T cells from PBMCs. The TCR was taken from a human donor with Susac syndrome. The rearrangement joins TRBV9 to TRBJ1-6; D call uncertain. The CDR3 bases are TGTGCCAGCAGCGGGCCGGGCCGTAATTCACCCCTCCACTTT. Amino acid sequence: CASSGPGRNSPLHF. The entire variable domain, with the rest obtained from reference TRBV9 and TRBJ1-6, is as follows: DSGVTQTPKHLITATGQRVTLRCSPRSGDLSVYWYQQSLDQGLQFLIQYYNGEERAKGNILERFSAQQFPDLHSELNLSSLELGDSALYFCASSGPGRNSPLHFGNGTRLTVT.